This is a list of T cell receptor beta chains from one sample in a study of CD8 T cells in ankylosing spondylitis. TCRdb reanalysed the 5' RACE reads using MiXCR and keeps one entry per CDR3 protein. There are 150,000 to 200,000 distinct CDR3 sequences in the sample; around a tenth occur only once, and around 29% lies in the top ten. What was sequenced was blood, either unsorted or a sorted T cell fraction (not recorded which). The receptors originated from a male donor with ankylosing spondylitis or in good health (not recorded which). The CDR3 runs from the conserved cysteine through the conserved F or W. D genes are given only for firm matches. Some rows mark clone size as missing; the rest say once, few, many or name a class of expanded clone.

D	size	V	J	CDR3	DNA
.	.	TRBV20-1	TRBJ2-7	CSARDRTGYEQYF	TGCAGTGCTAGAGATCGAACAGGCTACGAGCAGTACTTC
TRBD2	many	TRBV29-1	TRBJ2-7	CSVDTSADSYEQYF	TGCAGCGTCGATACTAGCGCCGACTCCTACGAGCAGTACTTC
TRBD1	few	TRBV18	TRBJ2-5	CASSPWTGGKETQYF	TGTGCCAGCTCACCTTGGACAGGGGGTAAAGAGACCCAGTACTTC
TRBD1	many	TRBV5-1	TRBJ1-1	CASSSIGQGTEAFF	TGCGCCAGCAGCTCTATCGGACAGGGCACTGAAGCTTTCTTT
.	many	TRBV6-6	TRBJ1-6	CASSYSKSLHF	TGTGCCAGCAGTTACTCGAAATCCCTCCACTTT
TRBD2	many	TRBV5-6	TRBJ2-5	CASSLVASGIGHQETQYF	TGTGCCAGCAGCTTGGTGGCTAGCGGGATAGGCCACCAAGAGACCCAGTACTTC
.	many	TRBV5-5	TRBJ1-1	CASSKGLVEGTEAFF	TGTGCCAGCAGCAAGGGACTCGTTGAGGGCACTGAAGCTTTCTTT
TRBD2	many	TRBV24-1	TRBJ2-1	CATSDSGTSTMYEQFF	TGTGCCACCAGTGACTCCGGGACTAGTACCATGTATGAGCAGTTCTTC
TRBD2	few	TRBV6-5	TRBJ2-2	CASSYLGLAGATGELFF	TGTGCCAGCAGTTACCTCGGACTAGCGGGGGCCACCGGGGAGCTGTTTTTT
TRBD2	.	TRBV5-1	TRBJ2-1	CASSLGAGGPGNNEQFF	TGCGCCAGCAGCTTGGGGGCGGGAGGGCCCGGGAACAATGAGCAGTTCTTC
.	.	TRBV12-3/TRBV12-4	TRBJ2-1	CASSALDPRYNEQFF	TGTGCCAGCAGCGCACTAGACCCCCGTTACAATGAGCAGTTCTTC
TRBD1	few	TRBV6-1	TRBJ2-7	CASSEGTGTEQYF	TGTGCCAGCAGTGAGGGGACAGGGACCGAGCAGTACTTC
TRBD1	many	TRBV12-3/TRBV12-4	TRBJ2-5	CASSRRTGQETQYF	TGTGCCAGCAGTCGCCGGACAGGGCAAGAGACCCAGTACTTC
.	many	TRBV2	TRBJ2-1	CASQQSGLENNEQFF	TGTGCCAGTCAGCAGTCTGGCCTAGAGAACAATGAGCAGTTCTTC
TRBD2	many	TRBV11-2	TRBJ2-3	CASKAGGTDTQYF	TGTGCCAGCAAAGCGGGGGGAACAGATACGCAGTATTTT
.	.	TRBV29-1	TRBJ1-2	CSVEVSLYGYTF	TGCAGCGTTGAAGTCAGCCTCTATGGCTACACCTTC
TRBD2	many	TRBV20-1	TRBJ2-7	CSAKTGGLYEQYF	TGCAGTGCCAAGACGGGGGGGCTTTACGAGCAGTACTTC
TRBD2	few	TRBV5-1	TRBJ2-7	CASSFGPSSGSSYEQYF	TGCGCCAGCAGCTTTGGCCCCTCTAGCGGAAGCTCCTACGAGCAGTACTTC
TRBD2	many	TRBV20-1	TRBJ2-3	CSASTSGRADTQYF	TGCAGTGCTAGTACTAGCGGGCGGGCAGATACGCAGTATTTT
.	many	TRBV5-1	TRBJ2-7	CASSLGTSANYEQYF	TGCGCCAGCAGCTTGGGGACTTCCGCAAACTACGAGCAGTACTTC
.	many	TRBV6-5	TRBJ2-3	CASSYAESTDTQYF	TGTGCCAGCAGTTACGCAGAGAGCACAGATACGCAGTATTTT
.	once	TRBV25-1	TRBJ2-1	CASSGWEKGDGQFF	TGTGCCAGCAGTGGGTGGGAGAAAGGTGATGGGCAGTTCTTC
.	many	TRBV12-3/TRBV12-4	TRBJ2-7	CASSLSGPEQYF	TGTGCCAGCAGTTTAAGTGGGCCCGAGCAGTACTTC
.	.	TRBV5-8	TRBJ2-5	CASSLVLASLQETQYF	TGTGCCAGCAGCTTGGTACTAGCTTCTCTCCAAGAGACCCAGTACTTC
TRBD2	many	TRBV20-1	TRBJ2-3	CSAPNRGGNLRDTQYF	TGCAGTGCTCCGAACCGGGGGGGAAATCTGCGAGATACGCAGTATTTT
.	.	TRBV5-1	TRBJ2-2	CASSLGGADTGELFF	TGCGCCAGCAGCCTTGGGGGCGCGGACACCGGGGAGCTGTTTTTT